This TCR beta chain was recovered during a study of blood T cell repertoires in COVID-19. The table lists this clone with a few counts. V was clipped by 5 bases and J by 4 bases; unmatched bases: 10. CDR3 length equals 15 residues. The germline CDR1 and CDR2 sequences are SEHNR and FQNEAQ (reference sequence). Original data processing: Amplifying reference gene primers gave estimates of nucleated cell counts. Profiled with immunoSEQ multiplex PCR; TCRdb holds only in-frame clones, not every one. V and J calls and clone size follow that table, whereas D and trimming were derived from the DNA. The sample yields about 53,000 clones, 75% to 80% seen once.

The sequence was obtained from a man aged 70 or older with active or convalescent COVID-19. The sequencing input was peripheral blood. The rearrangement links TRBV7-9 to TRBJ2-5, with TRBD1 matching over 7 bases. The CDR3 reads CASSPGTVGSETQYF. The DNA for the CDR3 is TGTGCCAGCAGCCCCGGGACAGTAGGATCAGAGACCCAGTACTTC.